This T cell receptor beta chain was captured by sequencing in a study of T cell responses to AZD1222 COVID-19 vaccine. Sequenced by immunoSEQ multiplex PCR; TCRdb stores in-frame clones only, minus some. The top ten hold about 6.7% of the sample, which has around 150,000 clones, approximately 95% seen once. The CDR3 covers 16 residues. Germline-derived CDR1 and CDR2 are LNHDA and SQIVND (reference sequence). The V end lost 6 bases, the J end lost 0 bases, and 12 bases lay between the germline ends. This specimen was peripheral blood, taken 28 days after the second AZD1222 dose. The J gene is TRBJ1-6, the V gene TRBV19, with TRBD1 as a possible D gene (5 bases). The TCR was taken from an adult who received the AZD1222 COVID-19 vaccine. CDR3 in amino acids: CASRDRMYSYNSPLHF. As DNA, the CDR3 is TGTGCCAGTAGAGACAGAATGTACTCCTATAATTCACCCCTCCACTTT.